What follows are 30 T cell receptor beta chains derived from one specimen sequenced in a study of blood T cell repertoires in COVID-19. Libraries were prepared by immunoSEQ multiplex PCR; TCRdb keeps only in-frame clonotypes and omits some of them. Seen here are 180,000 or so clones, 85% to 90% observed once, and the top ten hold roughly 7%. The sample consisted of peripheral blood. Every receptor here comes from a woman older than 75 in a cohort sampled during active or convalescent COVID-19.

J is TRBJ2-3 and V is TRBV9, with 12 bases fitting TRBD2. The CDR3 extends over 14 amino acids. Germline CDR1 and CDR2: SGDLS and YYNGEE. V was clipped by 5 bases and J by 4 bases; unmatched bases: 2. Here the CDR3 DNA reads TGTGCCAGCAGTCGACTAGCGGGGGCAGATACGCAGTATTTT. Protein: CASSRLAGADTQYF.

This rearrangement joins TRBV14 to TRBJ2-1; D remains ambiguous. Between the trimmed V and J ends, which lost 1 base and 3 bases, there was a span of 13 bases. Germline V gives CDR1 SGHDN, CDR2 FVKESK. This CDR3 region has 16 residues. Here the CDR3 reads CASSQVRVVGYNEQFF. In nucleotides, the CDR3 is TGTGCCAGCAGCCAAGTCCGGGTGGTGGGCTACAATGAGCAGTTCTTC. Drawing the rest from reference TRBV14 and TRBJ2-1, the complete variable domain is EAGVTQFPSHSVIEKGQTVTLRCDPISGHDNLYWYRRVMGKEIKFLLHFVKESKQDESGMPNNRFLAERTGGTYSTLKVQPAELEDSGVYFCASSQVRVVGYNEQFFGPGTRLTVL.

The chain joins TRBV5-4 to TRBJ2-2; 9 bases are shared with TRBD1. Germline CDR1 reads SGHNT; CDR2 reads YYREEE (reference sequence). The CDR3 sequence is 15 residues long. V lost 3 bases and J lost 5; bases outside the gene matches: 5. CDR3 protein: CASSSTGGRTGELFF. The CDR3 bases are TGTGCCAGCAGCTCGACAGGGGGAAGAACCGGGGAGCTGTTTTTT.

This rearrangement joins TRBV19 to TRBJ1-1; D is undetermined. CDR1 and CDR2 (germline): LNHDA, SQIVND (reference sequence). The CDR3 spans 17 residues. V was cut by 2 bases and J by 0 bases, with 16 bases left in between. DNA of the CDR3: TGTGCCAGTAGTATACTAGCGGCGGACGGCGTGAACACTGAAGCTTTCTTT. Translating it yields CASSILAADGVNTEAFF.

The chain combines TRBV5-1 with TRBJ1-4, with 10 bases aligning to TRBD1. The CDR3 has 15 amino acids. The V segment lost 0 bases and the J segment 7 bases; nucleotides outside the gene matches: 3. Per germline, CDR1 SGHRS and CDR2 YFSETQ. The CDR3 DNA reads as TGCGCCAGCAGCTTGGCTTGGACAGGGGGTGAAAAACTGTTTTTT. Translation: CASSLAWTGGEKLFF.

The chain carries TRBV18 and TRBJ2-7; a possible D gene is TRBD1 (6 bases). CDR1 is KGHSH, CDR2 LQKENI, per germline. The CDR3 has 15 amino acids. V was cut by 5 bases and J by 4 bases, with 18 bases left in between. CDR3 loop: CASSIRDILLYEQYV. The CDR3 bases are TGTGCCAGCTCAATCCGGGACATCCTACTTTACGAGCAGTACGTC.

The gene calls are TRBV28 and TRBJ1-6; D gene ambiguous. This CDR3 is 16 amino acids long. V lost 7 bases, J lost 5 bases, and 18 bases lay in between. Germline V CDR1 and CDR2: MDHEN, SYDVKM. In DNA, the CDR3 is TGTGCCAGCAACTATGAGGGAACGCCAAATAATTCACCCCTCCACTTT. Protein sequence: CASNYEGTPNNSPLHF.

The CDR3 DNA is TGTGCCAGTAGCAGATTCCAGGGGAGCTCCTACAATGAGCAGTTCTTC. Translated, it gives CASSRFQGSSYNEQFF. The chain links TRBV19 to TRBJ2-1; weak D call: TRBD1 (6 bases). The CDR3 has 16 residues. Trimming removed 6 bases at V and 0 bases at J, with 15 bases between. Germline loops: CDR1 LNHDA, CDR2 SQIVND (reference sequence).

The chain has TRBV11-2 and TRBJ2-5; unclear D gene. The V gene lost 5 bases and the J gene lost 2 bases, with 15 bases spanning the gap. CDR1 is SGHAT, CDR2 FQNNGV, per germline. The CDR3 has 15 residues. CDR3: CASSPPGSSQETQYF. Here the CDR3 DNA reads TGTGCCAGCAGCCCCCCGGGTAGCTCTCAAGAGACCCAGTACTTC.

V is TRBV19 and J is TRBJ1-1; D might be TRBD1 (5 bases). CDR1 is LNHDA, CDR2 SQIVND, per germline (reference sequence). V was clipped by 6 bases and J by 3 bases, with 20 bases between them. The CDR3 runs to 16 residues. The CDR3, as DNA: TGTGCCAGTAGCTTCACAGTTCGTGGCAGGGACACTGAAGCTTTCTTT. Translated: CASSFTVRGRDTEAFF.

This rearrangement joins TRBV19 to TRBJ1-5; D is uncertain. Trimming removed 0 bases from V and 6 bases from J, with 21 bases in between. The CDR3 runs to 18 residues. Looked up from germline, CDR1 is LNHDA and CDR2 is SQIVND (reference sequence). CDR3 sequence (DNA): TGTGCCAGTAGTATAGAGCCCTTCGGGGAGGGCCTTAGTCAGCCCCAGCATTTT. This gives the protein CASSIEPFGEGLSQPQHF.

The chain recombines TRBV7-8 with TRBJ1-1, with 7 bases fitting TRBD1. After removal of 3 bases from V and 0 bases from J, the junction contained 7 bases not matched to a gene. There are 16 residues in the CDR3. The germline V gene encodes CDR1 SGHVS and CDR2 FQNEAQ. The CDR3: CASSFVRGRMNTEAFF. CDR3 in DNA: TGTGCCAGCAGCTTCGTGAGGGGGCGCATGAACACTGAAGCTTTCTTT.

The gene calls are TRBV12-5 and TRBJ2-2; 7 nucleotides agree with TRBD2. The CDR3 has 16 residues. Unmatched junction bases numbered 6, after V lost 0 bases and J lost 5 bases. Germline V CDR1 and CDR2: LGHNT, FRNRAP. CDR3 bases: TGTGCTAGTGGTTTGGTACGGTGGGGAGGGACCGGGGAGCTGTTTTTT. Protein product: CASGLVRWGGTGELFF.

J is TRBJ1-6 and V is TRBV30, with D perhaps matching TRBD1 (6 bases). Germline CDR1 and CDR2: GTSNPN and SVGIG (reference sequence). The V gene lost 2 bases and the J gene lost 7 bases, with 6 bases spanning the gap. The CDR3 consists of 12 residues. CDR3 sequence reads: CAWSTGNSPLHF. The CDR3, as DNA: TGTGCCTGGAGTACAGGGAATTCACCCCTCCACTTT.

The chain combines TRBV6-5 with TRBJ1-2, with TRBD1 identical over 10 bases. The CDR3 runs to 16 residues. CDR1 is MNHEY, CDR2 SVGAGI, per germline. The V gene end was trimmed by 2 bases and the J gene end by 3 bases; junction bases not matched to a gene: 6. CDR3 region: CASSYPPGQGYYGYTF. The CDR3 DNA is TGTGCCAGCAGTTACCCGCCGGGACAGGGGTACTATGGCTACACCTTC.

This rearrangement joins TRBV5-1 to TRBJ2-1; 9 nucleotides line up with TRBD2. Germline CDR1 and CDR2: SGHRS and YFSETQ. Unmatched junction bases numbered 12, after V lost 1 base and J lost 7 bases. The CDR3 spans 17 residues. The CDR3 reads CASSLPTSGASGNEQFF. CDR3 sequence (DNA): TGCGCCAGCAGCTTGCCGACTAGCGGAGCCTCTGGGAATGAGCAGTTCTTC.

The gene calls are TRBV10-3 and TRBJ1-4, with D hard to call. Trimming left V 2 bases short and J 7 bases short, with 17 bases between. The CDR3 consists of 16 residues. Germline V gene sequence: CDR1 ENHRY, CDR2 SYGVKD. Here the CDR3 reads CAISERSGGVLEKLFF. The DNA of the CDR3 is TGTGCCATCAGTGAGCGCTCAGGTGGTGTTCTTGAAAAACTGTTTTTT.

A remark on this clone: One end of the junction does not line up with germline, which may come from a read error. The rearrangement links TRBV7-9 to TRBJ2-2; possibly TRBD2 for D (6 bases). The CDR3 runs to 13 residues. Germline CDR1 and CDR2: SEHNR and FQNEAQ (reference sequence). The DNA for the CDR3 is TGTGCCAGCAGCTTAGCGGAGCGGAGGGACCTGTTTTTT. Translation: CASSLAERRDLFF.

This chain links TRBV7-2 with TRBJ2-7; 9 nucleotides align to TRBD2. J was trimmed by 4 bases and V by 1 base; bases with no gene match: 8. The CDR3 is 16 residues long. CDR1 SGHTA and CDR2 FQGNSA come from the germline V gene. The CDR3: CASSLVGGGDGYEQYF. For the CDR3, the DNA is TGTGCCAGCAGCTTAGTCGGCGGGGGGGATGGTTACGAGCAGTACTTC. The full variable domain, completed using reference TRBV7-2 and TRBJ2-7, is GAGVSQSPSNKVTEKGKDVELRCDPISGHTALYWYRQSLGQGLEFLIYFQGNSAPDKSGLPSDRFSAERTGGSVSTLTIQRTQQEDSAVYLCASSLVGGGDGYEQYFGPGTRLTVT.

The CDR3 spells CASSLVAGSSYEQYF. The CDR3 coding sequence is TGTGCCAGCAGTTTAGTCGCGGGCAGCTCCTACGAGCAGTACTTC. The chain employs TRBV27 and TRBJ2-7; tentative D call: TRBD2 (5 bases). Germline CDR1 MNHEY, CDR2 SMNVEV (reference sequence). V was pared by 2 bases and J by 0 bases, with 11 bases between. CDR3 length: 15 residues.

The chain joins TRBV19 to TRBJ2-5, with a tentative D call TRBD1 (6 bases). Germline V gene sequence: CDR1 LNHDA, CDR2 SQIVND (reference sequence). The CDR3 is 14 amino acids. V lost 3 bases, J lost 5 bases, and 13 bases lay in between. The CDR3: CASSIQQGKETQYF. In nucleotides, the CDR3 is TGTGCCAGTAGTATCCAACAGGGAAAGGAGACCCAGTACTTC.

This chain joins TRBV13 and TRBJ2-7; 8 positions agree with TRBD1. Germline V CDR1 and CDR2: PRHDT, FYEKMQ (reference sequence). The CDR3 extends over 15 amino acids. Trimming cost V 4 bases and J 4 bases; bases outside gene matches: 9. CDR3 nucleotide sequence: TGTGCCAGCAGCTCCACACGACAGGGGAGGTACGAGCAGTACTTC. It codes for CASSSTRQGRYEQYF. Supplemented by reference TRBV13 and TRBJ2-7, the full variable domain reads AAGVIQSPRHLIKEKRETATLKCYPIPRHDTVYWYQQGPGQDPQFLISFYEKMQSDKGSIPDRFSAQQFSDYHSELNMSSLELGDSALYFCASSSTRQGRYEQYFGPGTRLTVT.

This clone has only a few counts. The chain combines TRBV4-2 with TRBJ1-6; 7 bases match TRBD1. V lost 1 base, J lost 8 bases, and 8 bases stayed unmatched. Germline V gene data show CDR1 as LGHNA and CDR2 as YNFKEQ. The CDR3 is made up of 16 amino acids. CDR3 loop: CASSQVGQAAYSPLHF. The CDR3 DNA is TGTGCCAGCAGCCAAGTCGGACAGGCAGCTTATTCACCCCTCCACTTT.

V is TRBV24-1 and J is TRBJ1-1; a weak D match, TRBD1 (5 bases). This CDR3 spans 12 amino acids. The V gene lost 9 bases and the J gene lost 3 bases, with 10 bases spanning the gap. CDR1 is KGHDR and CDR2 is SFDVKD in the germline V gene. CDR3 DNA: TGTGCCACCTGGGGCGGCCACACTGAAGCTTTCTTT. Its protein is CATWGGHTEAFF.

The chain joins TRBV2 to TRBJ1-2; tentatively, D is TRBD1 (6 bases). The CDR3 sequence is 18 residues long. Germline CDR1 SNHLY, CDR2 FYNNEI. Trimming removed 1 base from V and 3 bases from J, with 21 bases in between. The CDR3 DNA follows: TGTGCCAGCAGTGAAGGGTGGGCTGACAGGAGCGGCCACTATGGCTACACCTTC. Protein product: CASSEGWADRSGHYGYTF.

This chain links TRBV18 with TRBJ1-2, with D possibly being TRBD1 (6 bases). The CDR3 contains 14 residues. V was trimmed by 3 bases and J by 4 bases, leaving 12 bases between them. The germline CDR1 and CDR2 sequences are KGHSH and LQKENI. The CDR3 nucleotides read TGTGCCAGCTCACCGGAAGACAGGTTCTATGGCTACACCTTC. This encodes CASSPEDRFYGYTF.

The chain uses TRBV11-2 and TRBJ2-7, with D maybe TRBD1 (6 bases). The CDR3 extends over 14 amino acids. Germline loops: CDR1 SGHAT, CDR2 FQNNGV. V lost 2 bases to trimming and J lost 6 bases, with 14 bases between them. The CDR3 here is CASSLSTGMGEQYF. In DNA form, the CDR3 reads TGTGCCAGCAGCTTATCTACAGGGATGGGCGAGCAGTACTTC.

The V and J genes are TRBV5-1 and TRBJ2-3; D gene ambiguous. The V gene lost 5 bases and the J gene lost 5 bases, with 9 bases spanning the gap. Germline V gene sequence: CDR1 SGHRS, CDR2 YFSETQ. The length of the CDR3 is 12 residues. The CDR3 loop is CASRLERDTQYF. The CDR3, as DNA: TGCGCCAGCAGACTTGAACGAGATACGCAGTATTTT.

The V and J genes are TRBV2 and TRBJ1-3; TRBD1 matches at 8 bases. With V trimmed by 6 bases and J by 0 bases, 4 bases remained unmatched. Germline CDR1 SNHLY, CDR2 FYNNEI. The CDR3 covers 15 residues. The CDR3 sequence is CASRIGQGSGNTIYF. CDR3 in DNA: TGTGCCAGCAGGATAGGACAGGGCTCTGGAAACACCATATATTTT.

Comment on this clone: The sample carries other DNA sequences with the same CDR3. The genes are TRBV29-1 and TRBJ1-2; D may be TRBD1 (6 bases). The CDR3 covers 13 residues. V shed 4 bases and J shed 4 bases, with 13 bases lying between them. CDR1 and CDR2 from the germline V gene are SQVTM and ANQGSEA. CDR3 in amino acids: CSVVPTGRYGYTF. CDR3 in DNA: TGCAGCGTTGTTCCCACAGGGCGCTATGGCTACACCTTC.